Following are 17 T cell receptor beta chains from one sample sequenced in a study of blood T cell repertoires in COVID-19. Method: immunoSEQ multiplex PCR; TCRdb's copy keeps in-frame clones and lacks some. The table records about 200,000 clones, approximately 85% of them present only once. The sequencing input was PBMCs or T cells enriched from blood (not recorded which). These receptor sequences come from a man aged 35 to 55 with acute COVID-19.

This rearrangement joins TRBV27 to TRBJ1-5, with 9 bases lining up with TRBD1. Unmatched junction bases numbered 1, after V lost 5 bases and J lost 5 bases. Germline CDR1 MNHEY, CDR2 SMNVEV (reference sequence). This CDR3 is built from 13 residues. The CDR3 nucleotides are TGTGCCAGCAGTCGGGACAGGGATCAGCCCCAGCATTTT. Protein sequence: CASSRDRDQPQHF.

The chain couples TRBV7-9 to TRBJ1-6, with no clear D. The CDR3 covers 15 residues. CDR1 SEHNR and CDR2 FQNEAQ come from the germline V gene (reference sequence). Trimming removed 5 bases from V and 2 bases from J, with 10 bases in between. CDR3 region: CASSGEAAYNSPLHF. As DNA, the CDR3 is TGTGCCAGCAGCGGCGAGGCAGCCTATAATTCACCCCTCCACTTT.

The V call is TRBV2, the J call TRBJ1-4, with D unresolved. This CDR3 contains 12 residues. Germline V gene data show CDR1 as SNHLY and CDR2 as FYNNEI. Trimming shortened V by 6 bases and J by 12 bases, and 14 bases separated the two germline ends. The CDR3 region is CASRGFEAELFF. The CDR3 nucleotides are TGTGCCAGCAGAGGTTTTGAGGCGGAACTGTTTTTT.

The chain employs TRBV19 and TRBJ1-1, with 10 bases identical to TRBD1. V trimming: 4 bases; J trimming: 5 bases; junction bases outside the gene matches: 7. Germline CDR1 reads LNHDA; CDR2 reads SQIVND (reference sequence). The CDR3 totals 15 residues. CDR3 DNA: TGTGCCAGTAGTAAAACCGGGACAGGGGAGACTGAAGCTTTCTTT. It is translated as CASSKTGTGETEAFF. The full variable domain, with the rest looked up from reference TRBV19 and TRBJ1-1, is DGGITQSPKYLFRKEGQNVTLSCEQNLNHDAMYWYRQDPGQGLRLIYYSQIVNDFQKGDIAEGYSVSREKKESFPLTVTSAQKNPTAFYLCASSKTGTGETEAFFGQGTRLTVV.

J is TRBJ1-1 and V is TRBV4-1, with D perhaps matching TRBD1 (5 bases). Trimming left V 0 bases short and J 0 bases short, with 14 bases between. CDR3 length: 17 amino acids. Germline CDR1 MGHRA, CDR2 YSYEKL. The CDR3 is CASSQDTQGAMNTEAFF. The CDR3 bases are TGCGCCAGCAGCCAAGATACTCAGGGCGCCATGAACACTGAAGCTTTCTTT.

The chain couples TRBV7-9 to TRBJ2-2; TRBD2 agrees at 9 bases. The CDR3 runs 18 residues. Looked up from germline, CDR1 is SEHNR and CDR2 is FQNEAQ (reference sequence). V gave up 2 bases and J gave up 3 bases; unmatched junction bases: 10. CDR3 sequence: CASSLLLAGDLDTGELFF. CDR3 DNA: TGTGCCAGCAGCTTACTATTAGCGGGAGATTTGGACACCGGGGAGCTGTTTTTT.

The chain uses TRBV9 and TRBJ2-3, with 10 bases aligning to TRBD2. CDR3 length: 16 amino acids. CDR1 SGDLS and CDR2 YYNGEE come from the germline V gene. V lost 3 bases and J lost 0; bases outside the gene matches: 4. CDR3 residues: CASSAILAGSTDTQYF. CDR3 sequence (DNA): TGTGCCAGCAGCGCGATACTAGCGGGAAGCACAGATACGCAGTATTTT.

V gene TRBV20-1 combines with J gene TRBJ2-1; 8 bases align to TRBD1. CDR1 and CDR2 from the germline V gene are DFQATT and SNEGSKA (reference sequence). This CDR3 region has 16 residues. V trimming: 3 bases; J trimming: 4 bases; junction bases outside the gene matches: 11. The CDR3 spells CSASWSGTGTYNEQFF. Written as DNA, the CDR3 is TGCAGTGCTAGTTGGTCCGGGACAGGCACTTACAATGAGCAGTTCTTC.

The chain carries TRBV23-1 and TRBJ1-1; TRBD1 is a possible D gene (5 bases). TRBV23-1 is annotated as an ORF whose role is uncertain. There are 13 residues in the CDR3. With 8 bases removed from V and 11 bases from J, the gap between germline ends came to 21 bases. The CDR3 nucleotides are TGCGCCAGCTTAGAGGAACGGGGGGAGGGGGCTTTCTTT. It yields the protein CASLEERGEGAFF.

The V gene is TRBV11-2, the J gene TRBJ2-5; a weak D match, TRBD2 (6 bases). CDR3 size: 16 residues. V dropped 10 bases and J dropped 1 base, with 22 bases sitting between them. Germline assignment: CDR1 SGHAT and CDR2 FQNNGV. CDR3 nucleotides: TGTGCCACCAAGGTAGGTAGCGGAGCTTCCCAAGAGACCCAGTACTTC. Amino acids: CATKVGSGASQETQYF.

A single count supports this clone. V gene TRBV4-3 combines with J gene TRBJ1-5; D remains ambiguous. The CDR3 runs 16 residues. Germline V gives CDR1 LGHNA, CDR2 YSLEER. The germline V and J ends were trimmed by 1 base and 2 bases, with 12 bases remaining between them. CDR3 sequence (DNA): TGCGCCAGCAGCCAAGTCTGGCAGCGGCGCAATCAGCCCCAGCATTTT. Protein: CASSQVWQRRNQPQHF.

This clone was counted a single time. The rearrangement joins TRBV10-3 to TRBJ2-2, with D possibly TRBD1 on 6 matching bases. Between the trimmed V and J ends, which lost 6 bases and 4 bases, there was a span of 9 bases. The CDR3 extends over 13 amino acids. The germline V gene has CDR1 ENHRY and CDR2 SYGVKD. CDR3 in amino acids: CAISGTTTGELFF. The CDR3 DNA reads TGTGCCATCAGCGGGACAACCACCGGGGAGCTGTTTTTT.

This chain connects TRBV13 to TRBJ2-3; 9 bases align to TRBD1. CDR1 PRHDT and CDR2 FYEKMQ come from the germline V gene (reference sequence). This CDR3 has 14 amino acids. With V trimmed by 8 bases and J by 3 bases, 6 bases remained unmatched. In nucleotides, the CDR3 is TGTGCCAGCGGGTCACAGGGGGCGACAGATACGCAGTATTTT. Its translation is CASGSQGATDTQYF.

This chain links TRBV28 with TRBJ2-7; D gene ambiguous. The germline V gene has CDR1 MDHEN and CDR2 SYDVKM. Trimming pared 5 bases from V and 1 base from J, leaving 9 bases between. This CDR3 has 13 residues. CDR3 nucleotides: TGTGCCAGCAGTAGTGCGCTTTCCTACGAGCAGTACTTC. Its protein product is CASSSALSYEQYF.

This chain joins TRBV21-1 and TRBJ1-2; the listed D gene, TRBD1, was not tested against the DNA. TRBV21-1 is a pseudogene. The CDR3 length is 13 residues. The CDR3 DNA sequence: TGTGCCAGCAGCACACAATTTTCCTATGGCTACACCTTC. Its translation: CASSTQFSYGYTF.

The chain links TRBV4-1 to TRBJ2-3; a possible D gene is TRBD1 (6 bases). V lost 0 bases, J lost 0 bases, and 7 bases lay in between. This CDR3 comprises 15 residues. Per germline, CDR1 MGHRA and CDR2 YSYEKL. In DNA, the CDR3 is TGCGCCAGCAGCCAAGAAGGACAGAGCACAGATACGCAGTATTTT. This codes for CASSQEGQSTDTQYF.

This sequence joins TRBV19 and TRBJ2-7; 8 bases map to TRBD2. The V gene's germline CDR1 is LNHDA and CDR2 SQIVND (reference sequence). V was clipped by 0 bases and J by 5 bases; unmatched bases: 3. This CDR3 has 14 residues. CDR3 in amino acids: CASSIEREAHEQYF. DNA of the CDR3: TGTGCCAGTAGTATAGAGCGGGAGGCTCACGAGCAGTACTTC.